These 14 T cell receptor beta chains came from one sample sequenced in a study of blood T cell repertoires in COVID-19. Assay used: immunoSEQ multiplex PCR; TCRdb lists only in-frame clones, some missing. The table has roughly 180,000 clones, about four fifths seen once. The sequenced sample consisted of peripheral blood. The receptor set was obtained from a woman aged 60-75 years with COVID-19, enrolled during active disease.

V and J are TRBV4-1 and TRBJ1-2, with 8 positions matching TRBD1. The trim removed 0 bases at V and 4 bases at J, leaving 4 bases unmatched. This CDR3 is 15 amino acids long. CDR1 and CDR2 (germline): MGHRA, YSYEKL. The CDR3 is CASSQDPGGVYGYTF. CDR3 DNA: TGCGCCAGCAGCCAAGATCCAGGGGGCGTCTATGGCTACACCTTC.

The V and J genes are TRBV7-3 and TRBJ2-3; perhaps TRBD2 as D (6 bases). Germline CDR1 and CDR2: SGHTA and FQGTGA. There are 14 residues in the CDR3. Trimming pared 5 bases from V and 2 bases from J, leaving 11 bases between. The CDR3, as DNA: TGTGCCAGCAGCCCCGGACTATTCACAGATACGCAGTATTTT. This sequence encodes CASSPGLFTDTQYF.

This clone occurred a few times. J is TRBJ2-7 and V is TRBV18; TRBD2 aligns across 8 bases. The germline V gene has CDR1 KGHSH and CDR2 LQKENI. This CDR3 contains 14 residues. The V and J ends lost 3 bases and 2 bases, in that order; junction bases with no gene match: 3. The CDR3 region is CASSPGRGPYEQYF. CDR3 DNA: TGTGCCAGCTCACCCGGGAGGGGCCCCTACGAGCAGTACTTC.

This sequence joins TRBV5-1 and TRBJ2-2; 9 bases line up with TRBD1. The CDR3 has 15 residues. The junction had 3 bases not matched to a gene; V was cut back by 4 bases and J by 2 bases. Germline V gene data show CDR1 as SGHRS and CDR2 as YFSETQ. CDR3 bases: TGCGCCAGCAGCGTGGGACAGGGAAACACCGGGGAGCTGTTTTTT. As protein: CASSVGQGNTGELFF.

The rearrangement links TRBV7-2 to TRBJ1-2; D gene ambiguous. Germline V gives CDR1 SGHTA, CDR2 FQGNSA. This CDR3 is built from 13 residues. The V gene lost 3 bases and the J gene lost 8 bases, with 13 bases spanning the gap. CDR3 protein: CASSFSRLKGYTF. The DNA of the CDR3 is TGTGCCAGCAGCTTTAGCCGGCTAAAGGGCTACACCTTC.

V gene TRBV11-3 combines with J gene TRBJ2-3, with 9 positions matching TRBD1. Unmatched junction bases numbered 2, after V lost 5 bases and J lost 2 bases. Germline-derived CDR1 and CDR2 are SGHNT and YENEEA. The CDR3 is 14 residues long. The CDR3 DNA reads as TGTGCCAGCAGCAGGGACAGGGCCACAGATACGCAGTATTTT. Translating gives CASSRDRATDTQYF.

V usage is TRBV28 and J usage is TRBJ2-7, with 7 bases that match TRBD2. This CDR3 has 13 residues. With 5 bases clipped from V and 3 bases from J, the junction kept 4 bases outside the gene matches. Germline-derived CDR1 and CDR2 are MDHEN and SYDVKM. The CDR3 nucleotides are TGTGCCAGCAGTGCCCCGGGGGGCTACGAGCAGTACTTC. It yields the protein CASSAPGGYEQYF.

This clone was detected a few times. The chain joins TRBV7-2 to TRBJ2-3, with D unclear. The CDR3 runs 14 residues. The ends were cut back, 3 bases at V and 9 bases at J, with 16 bases in the middle. Per germline, CDR1 SGHTA and CDR2 FQGNSA. The CDR3 nucleotides are TGTGCCAGCAGCTTGGCCCCCTGGCGAGGCACGCAGTATTTT. It encodes CASSLAPWRGTQYF.

This chain uses TRBV10-3 with TRBJ2-2; D is unresolved. The CDR3 has 16 residues. The V and J ends lost 3 bases and 0 bases respectively, with 11 bases between them. Germline V CDR1 and CDR2: ENHRY, SYGVKD. This chain's CDR3 is CAISEPHRANTGELFF. As DNA, the CDR3 is TGTGCCATCAGTGAACCCCACCGGGCGAACACCGGGGAGCTGTTTTTT.

This clone was counted only a few times. The chain is built from TRBV7-9 and TRBJ2-7; TRBD2 matches at 14 bases. V lost 5 bases and J lost 7; bases outside the gene matches: 1. There are 13 residues in the CDR3. Germline assignment: CDR1 SEHNR and CDR2 FQNEAQ (reference sequence). CDR3 region: CASSGLAGGEQYF. The CDR3 DNA is TGTGCCAGCAGCGGACTAGCGGGAGGAGAGCAGTACTTC.

The J gene is TRBJ2-2, the V gene TRBV9, with 11 bases that match TRBD1. Germline trimming cut 3 bases from V and 4 bases from J; bases unmatched to any gene: 8. Germline V gene lookup returns CDR1 SGDLS and CDR2 YYNGEE. The CDR3 has 17 amino acids. The CDR3 DNA sequence: TGTGCCAGCAGCGCAACGGACAGGGGGCCCTCCACCGGGGAGCTGTTTTTT. Translating gives CASSATDRGPSTGELFF.

The chain combines TRBV2 with TRBJ2-3; possible D gene TRBD2, 6 bases. The CDR3 totals 16 residues. Germline V gene data show CDR1 as SNHLY and CDR2 as FYNNEI. V lost 2 bases, J lost 6 bases, and 18 bases lay in between. The CDR3 protein is CASSERRGTVGDTQYF. Here the CDR3 DNA reads TGTGCCAGCAGTGAACGCCGGGGGACGGTCGGGGATACGCAGTATTTT.

The chain recombines TRBV5-1 with TRBJ2-7, with D perhaps TRBD1 (6 bases). This CDR3 has 17 amino acids. Germline loops: CDR1 SGHRS, CDR2 YFSETQ. The V and J ends lost 0 bases and 0 bases respectively, with 16 bases between them. The CDR3: CASSLGLTGQGSYEQYF. Here the CDR3 DNA reads TGCGCCAGCAGCTTGGGGCTGACAGGCCAGGGCTCCTACGAGCAGTACTTC.

J is TRBJ1-1 and V is TRBV25-1; 10 bases line up with TRBD1. In germline, CDR1 is MGHDK, CDR2 SYGVNS. The CDR3 totals 15 residues. V lost 5 bases to trimming and J lost 6 bases; unmatched junction nucleotides: 9. The CDR3 DNA is TGTGCCAGCAGTCCCCAGACAGGGGGCGCGGCTGAAGCTTTCTTT. Translating it yields CASSPQTGGAAEAFF.